Below, 2 T cell receptor beta chains from the same sample are listed, as sequenced in a study of shared clonotypes between healthy human individuals. The table came from immunoSEQ multiplex PCR; TCRdb's copy has only in-frame clones and leaves some out. The data contain around 600,000 clones, 85% to 95% of them seen just once; the ten biggest clones take up about 0.11%. Cells designated naive CD8 were CD45RO-negative and were positively selected for CCR7, with terminally differentiated effector memory CD45RA+ cells excluded. Source material: naive CD8+ T cells sorted from blood. The receptors come from a woman in her twenties or thirties in good health.

The chain has TRBV4-1 and TRBJ2-1, with 7 bases matching TRBD2. The V gene's germline CDR1 is MGHRA and CDR2 YSYEKL. V was clipped by 0 bases and J by 0 bases; unmatched bases: 5. This CDR3 has 17 amino acids. The CDR3 spells CASSQEAASGSYNEQFF. CDR3 DNA sequence: TGCGCCAGCAGCCAAGAAGCGGCTAGCGGCTCCTACAATGAGCAGTTCTTC.

This chain links TRBV9 with TRBJ2-7, with 8 bases identical to TRBD2. With V trimmed by 0 bases and J by 0 bases, 5 bases remained unmatched. Germline CDR1 and CDR2: SGDLS and YYNGEE. The CDR3 runs to 16 residues. CDR3 in DNA: TGTGCCAGCAGCGTAGGCAGGACTAGCAGCTCCTACGAGCAGTACTTC. This translates into CASSVGRTSSSYEQYF.